The rows below give T cell receptor beta chains drawn from one sample of a study of radiotherapy plus CTLA-4 blockade in lung cancer. Some clones are missing from TCRdb's copy, which holds only in-frame ones; the method was immunoSEQ multiplex PCR. The sample holds about 90,000 clones; approximately 79% are singletons and the top ten take about 14%. This specimen was peripheral blood, taken from a patient treated with radiotherapy plus ipilimumab. The receptors stem from a human donor with non-small cell lung cancer that progressed on radiotherapy plus ipilimumab. Each CDR3 is given with its conserved first and last residue. Fields, in order: V gene, J gene, clone size, D gene, CDR3 protein, CDR3 DNA. A D gene is named only where the DNA matches it firmly. Clone size appears in some rows only: once, few, many, or a class for an expanded clone.

TRBV11-2,TRBJ1-1,NA,NA,CASSLAEVPNEAFF,TGTGCCAGCAGCTTAGCTGAGGTTCCGAATGAAGCTTTCTTT
TRBV4-1,TRBJ2-2,NA,NA,CASSQGLGQTNTGELFF,TGCGCCAGCAGCCAAGGGTTAGGACAGACGAACACCGGGGAGCTGTTTTTT
TRBV7-9,TRBJ1-2,NA,NA,CASSLSYYGYTF,TGTGCCAGCAGCCTTAGTTACTATGGCTACACCTTC
TRBV18,TRBJ1-2,NA,NA,CASSPPQSQNYGYTF,TGTGCCAGCTCACCACCCCAGAGCCAGAACTATGGCTACACCTTC
TRBV27,TRBJ2-3,once,TRBD2,CASSLLSGIGADTQYF,TGTGCCAGCAGTTTACTCAGCGGGATCGGGGCAGATACGCAGTATTTT
TRBV7-8,TRBJ2-1,NA,NA,CASSLAWGSYNEQFF,TGTGCCAGCAGCTTAGCCTGGGGCTCCTACAATGAGCAGTTCTTC
TRBV9,TRBJ1-4,NA,NA,CASSVEGGETTNEKLFF,TGTGCCAGCAGCGTAGAGGGGGGAGAGACAACTAATGAAAAACTGTTTTTT
TRBV4-2,TRBJ1-4,few,NA,CASSQAGTSDEKLFF,TGTGCCAGCAGCCAAGCCGGGACATCGGATGAAAAACTGTTTTTT
TRBV7-9,TRBJ1-6,few,NA,CASSLEHLVNSPLHF,TGTGCCAGCAGCCTAGAACACTTGGTAAATTCACCCCTCCACTTT
TRBV5-1,TRBJ2-7,NA,NA,CASSLAQGRDEQYF,TGCGCCAGCAGCTTGGCCCAGGGAAGGGACGAGCAGTACTTC
TRBV29-1,TRBJ1-5,few,NA,CSVAQGEGRQPQHF,TGCAGCGTTGCGCAGGGAGAGGGACGTCAGCCCCAGCATTTT
TRBV28,TRBJ1-5,few,NA,CASSVPGRDQPQHF,TGTGCCAGCAGCGTCCCGGGTCGGGATCAGCCCCAGCATTTT
TRBV6-1,TRBJ2-2,NA,NA,CASSALKNTGELFF,TGTGCCAGCAGTGCCCTTAAAAACACCGGGGAGCTGTTTTTT
TRBV4-1,TRBJ1-2,NA,NA,CASSQASGESYGYTF,TGCGCCAGCAGCCAAGCCTCGGGGGAATCCTATGGCTACACCTTC
TRBV29-1,TRBJ1-2,NA,NA,CSVVQPQLYGYTF,TGCAGCGTTGTCCAGCCGCAACTCTATGGCTACACCTTC
TRBV25-1,TRBJ2-5,NA,NA,CASSEISSLNQETQYF,TGTGCCAGCAGTGAAATCTCGAGCCTAAATCAAGAGACCCAGTACTTC
TRBV28,TRBJ1-3,NA,NA,CASSPPATGNTIYF,TGTGCCAGCAGTCCCCCCGCGACTGGAAACACCATATATTTT
TRBV18,TRBJ2-7,once,NA,CASSPTDVSYEQYF,TGTGCCAGCTCACCGACGGACGTGTCCTACGAGCAGTACTTC
TRBV4-1,TRBJ1-4,NA,NA,CASSQDGSSLGTNEKLFF,TGCGCCAGCAGCCAAGATGGAAGCAGCCTGGGAACTAATGAAAAACTGTTTTTT
TRBV7-6,TRBJ2-7,NA,NA,CASSLGPRGSSYEQYF,TGTGCCAGCAGCTTAGGGCCCAGGGGCAGCTCCTACGAGCAGTACTTC
TRBV7-7,TRBJ2-3,NA,NA,CASSLDRYTDTQYF,TGTGCCAGCAGCCTGGACAGATACACAGATACGCAGTATTTT
TRBV4-2,TRBJ1-5,NA,TRBD1,CASSLSGQTSNQPQHF,TGTGCCAGCAGCCTTTCGGGACAGACTAGCAATCAGCCCCAGCATTTT
TRBV7-9,TRBJ1-1,few,TRBD1,CASGQGNTEAFF,TGTGCCAGCGGACAGGGTAACACTGAAGCTTTCTTT